The 8 T cell receptor beta chains in this list originate from one sample, sequenced in a study of cytomegalovirus exposure and HLA in healthy donors. The PCR used 60 Vbeta and 13 Jbeta primers. Profiling relied on immunoSEQ multiplex PCR, and the TCRdb table lists in-frame clones only, not all of them. The sample consists of 150,000 to 200,000 clones, approximately 79% of them appearing once. Sequencing input: PBMCs. The receptors shown here come from a woman between 50 and 59 years old in good health and CMV-seropositive.

The chain has TRBV19 and TRBJ2-2, with D unresolved. Germline V gives CDR1 LNHDA, CDR2 SQIVND (reference sequence). V dropped 2 bases and J dropped 3 bases, with 10 bases sitting between them. This CDR3 is built from 15 residues. CDR3 amino acids: CASSISPRDTGELFF. For the CDR3, the DNA is TGTGCCAGTAGTATAAGTCCCCGGGACACCGGGGAGCTGTTTTTT. The variable domain in full, completed from reference TRBV19 and TRBJ2-2, reads DGGITQSPKYLFRKEGQNVTLSCEQNLNHDAMYWYRQDPGQGLRLIYYSQIVNDFQKGDIAEGYSVSREKKESFPLTVTSAQKNPTAFYLCASSISPRDTGELFFGEGSRLTVL.

V and J are TRBV7-9 and TRBJ2-1; tentatively, D is TRBD2 (5 bases). Per the germline V gene, CDR1 is SEHNR and CDR2 is FQNEAQ (reference sequence). Trimming left V 7 bases short and J 0 bases short, with 10 bases between. This CDR3 comprises 14 residues. DNA for the CDR3: TGTGCCAGCATCAGTGGGAGCTCCTACAATGAGCAGTTCTTC. Translating gives CASISGSSYNEQFF.

J is TRBJ2-3 and V is TRBV5-6; 14 bases line up with TRBD2. The V and J ends lost 4 bases and 5 bases, in that order; junction bases with no gene match: 6. Germline V CDR1 and CDR2: SGHDT, YYEEEE. CDR3 length: 16 residues. The CDR3 region is CASSTNGLAGGDTQYF. The CDR3 DNA is TGTGCCAGCAGCACCAACGGACTAGCGGGGGGAGATACGCAGTATTTT.

This rearrangement joins TRBV28 to TRBJ1-6; weak D call: TRBD1 (5 bases). The germline V gene has CDR1 MDHEN and CDR2 SYDVKM. Trimming took off 7 bases at V and 13 bases at J, with 20 bases between the two ends. The CDR3 is made up of 14 amino acids. The CDR3 is CASNRQGYVGPLHF. The DNA of the CDR3 is TGTGCCAGCAACCGGCAGGGCTACGTGGGGCCCCTCCACTTT.

In its sample, this clone was seen a few times. The chain links TRBV25-1 to TRBJ1-3, with D maybe TRBD1 (5 bases). The germline V gene encodes CDR1 MGHDK and CDR2 SYGVNS. This CDR3 comprises 17 residues. With 1 base removed from V and 0 bases from J, the gap between germline ends came to 13 bases. CDR3: CASSEWAGSGSGNTIYF. CDR3 nucleotide sequence: TGTGCCAGCAGTGAATGGGCAGGGTCCGGCTCTGGAAACACCATATATTTT.

This chain uses TRBV23-1 with TRBJ2-3, with D possibly TRBD2 on 6 matching bases. TRBV23-1 is flagged as an ORF with uncertain function. The CDR3 sequence is 14 residues long. Trimming took 7 bases from V and 2 from J, leaving 13 bases between them. The CDR3 DNA sequence: TGCGCCAGCAACCTAGCGAGACTCACAGATACGCAGTATTTT. Residues: CASNLARLTDTQYF.

The chain carries TRBV27 and TRBJ1-1; D not certain. The length of the CDR3 is 14 residues. V was shortened by 6 bases and J by 0 bases, with 11 bases between the two germline ends. Germline lookup yields CDR1 MNHEY and CDR2 SMNVEV (reference sequence). CDR3: CASRDSGVNTEAFF. CDR3 coding DNA: TGTGCCAGCAGAGACTCCGGAGTGAACACTGAAGCTTTCTTT.

V gene TRBV9 combines with J gene TRBJ2-6, with TRBD2 matching over 7 bases. Germline lookup yields CDR1 SGDLS and CDR2 YYNGEE. Unmatched junction bases numbered 7, after V lost 4 bases and J lost 0 bases. This CDR3 has 17 residues. DNA of the CDR3: TGTGCCAGCAGCCTGGGACTATCAGACTCTGGGGCCAACGTCCTGACTTTC. This encodes CASSLGLSDSGANVLTF.